The 29 T cell receptor beta chains below were found in one sample sequenced in a study of shared clonotypes between healthy human individuals. Clones were read by immunoSEQ multiplex PCR, and TCRdb kept only the in-frame ones, dropping some. The sample includes a few million clones, approximately 96% seen only once; the top ten take roughly 0.13%. Sequencing input: naive CD4+ T cells sorted from blood. Specified subset: CD45RA+ positively selected. Every receptor here comes from a man aged 18 to 30 in good health.

This clone has a single count. Distinct nucleotide sequences in the sample also encode this CDR3. The rearrangement joins TRBV7-2 to TRBJ1-1, with TRBD1 matching over 7 bases. Looked up from germline, CDR1 is SGHTA and CDR2 is FQGNSA. The V gene end was trimmed by 6 bases and the J gene end by 4 bases; junction bases not matched to a gene: 5. CDR3 length: 13 amino acids. CDR3 coding DNA: TGTGCCAGCAGTCTTCAGGGGGTCACTGAAGCTTTCTTT. Encoded protein: CASSLQGVTEAFF.

The chain is built from TRBV15 and TRBJ1-3; no firm D call. The CDR3 extends over 16 amino acids. V dropped 1 base and J dropped 0 bases, with 10 bases sitting between them. The germline V gene encodes CDR1 LNHNV and CDR2 YYDKDF (reference sequence). The CDR3 DNA is TGTGCCACCAGCAGAGGCGCGGTGAGCTCTGGAAACACCATATATTTT. It yields the protein CATSRGAVSSGNTIYF. Drawing the rest from reference TRBV15 and TRBJ1-3, the complete variable domain is DAMVIQNPRYQVTQFGKPVTLSCSQTLNHNVMYWYQQKSSQAPKLLFHYYDKDFNNEADTPDNFQSRRPNTSFCFLDIRSPGLGDTAMYLCATSRGAVSSGNTIYFGEGSWLTVV.

The chain has TRBV7-3 and TRBJ2-1; D might be TRBD1 (6 bases). The germline V and J ends were trimmed by 3 bases and 5 bases, with 11 bases remaining between them. Germline loops: CDR1 SGHTA, CDR2 FQGTGA. The CDR3 is 14 amino acids. The CDR3 DNA is TGTGCCAGCAGCTTCGGGACACTTAACAATGAGCAGTTCTTC. Translation gives CASSFGTLNNEQFF.

The gene calls are TRBV6-5 and TRBJ1-5; D not certain. Germline-derived CDR1 and CDR2 are MNHEY and SVGAGI. Trimming removed 0 bases from V and 3 bases from J, with 9 bases in between. The CDR3 totals 15 residues. Written as DNA, the CDR3 is TGTGCCAGCAGTTACTCGAGCGGTAACAATCAGCCCCAGCATTTT. It translates to CASSYSSGNNQPQHF.

Details on this clone: This sample also contains other DNA sequences that code for the same CDR3. This chain uses TRBV5-1 with TRBJ2-5; D perhaps matches TRBD2 (5 bases). Trimming stripped 5 bases from V and 5 bases from J, with 7 bases between. Looked up from germline, CDR1 is SGHRS and CDR2 is YFSETQ. The CDR3 length is 11 residues. The CDR3 DNA sequence: TGCGCCAGCAGAAGCGGCGAGACCCAGTACTTC. This codes for CASRSGETQYF.

This sequence joins TRBV5-1 and TRBJ2-5; 7 bases are shared with TRBD1. Trimming removed 1 base from V and 5 bases from J; junction bases left unmatched: 5. CDR3 length equals 14 residues. Germline assignment: CDR1 SGHRS and CDR2 YFSETQ. The CDR3 region has the DNA TGCGCCAGCAGCTTGCAACAGGGGTGGGAGACCCAGTACTTC. This translates into CASSLQQGWETQYF. Using reference TRBV5-1 and TRBJ2-5 for the parts outside the CDR3, the full variable domain is KAGVTQTPRYLIKTRGQQVTLSCSPISGHRSVSWYQQTPGQGLQFLFEYFSETQRNKGNFPGRFSGRQFSNSRSEMNVSTLELGDSALYLCASSLQQGWETQYFGPGTRLLVL.

This clone showed up just once. The same CDR3 arises from other DNA sequences in this sample as well. This chain uses TRBV5-1 with TRBJ1-5; TRBD1 aligns across 10 bases. Germline loops: CDR1 SGHRS, CDR2 YFSETQ. J lost 7 bases, V lost 0 bases, and 4 bases had no gene match. CDR3 size: 15 residues. The CDR3 bases are TGCGCCAGCAGCTTGGGACAGGGGGCTAACCAGCCCCAGCATTTT. Residues: CASSLGQGANQPQHF.

This clone has a handful of counts. The chain employs TRBV2 and TRBJ1-1; no clear D gene. Germline lookup yields CDR1 SNHLY and CDR2 FYNNEI. CDR3 length: 13 residues. The V end lost 3 bases, the J end lost 10 bases, and 15 bases lay between the germline ends. The CDR3: CASSDSRATGAFF. The CDR3 DNA reads as TGTGCCAGCAGTGACTCGAGGGCAACGGGAGCTTTCTTT.

The rearrangement uses TRBV5-1 and TRBJ2-1; D remains unclear. Germline V gene data show CDR1 as SGHRS and CDR2 as YFSETQ. V was clipped by 3 bases and J by 5 bases, with 15 bases between them. The CDR3 is 15 amino acids. CDR3 loop: CASSYSRTPNNEQFF. CDR3 coding DNA: TGCGCCAGCAGCTATTCTCGGACCCCAAACAATGAGCAGTTCTTC.

The genes are TRBV7-9 and TRBJ1-2, with D possibly matching TRBD1 (5 bases). CDR3 length: 14 residues. Trimming left V 0 bases short and J 8 bases short, with 13 bases between. Germline CDR1 reads SEHNR; CDR2 reads FQNEAQ (reference sequence). CDR3 nucleotide sequence: TGTGCCAGCAGCTTAGCGGGGCAGGGCTACGGCTACACCTTC. Translating gives CASSLAGQGYGYTF.

The V and J genes are TRBV7-2 and TRBJ2-3; D is uncertain. Germline CDR1 is SGHTA and CDR2 is FQGNSA. Trimming cost V 4 bases and J 2 bases, with 22 bases left between them. The CDR3 consists of 18 residues. The CDR3 bases are TGTGCCAGCAGCTCCTGGCCGACCCCGCAGACACACACAGATACGCAGTATTTT. This codes for CASSSWPTPQTHTDTQYF.

The chain couples TRBV5-1 to TRBJ2-3; 14 nucleotides match TRBD2. CDR3 length: 17 amino acids. In germline, CDR1 is SGHRS, CDR2 YFSETQ. V gave up 2 bases and J gave up 0 bases; unmatched junction bases: 2. The CDR3 spells CASSFRLAGGSTDTQYF. The CDR3, as DNA: TGCGCCAGCAGCTTTCGACTAGCGGGAGGGAGCACAGATACGCAGTATTTT.

The rearrangement joins TRBV27 to TRBJ2-7, with a possible D match to TRBD2 (5 bases). Germline-derived CDR1 and CDR2 are MNHEY and SMNVEV (reference sequence). CDR3 size: 13 residues. The ends were cut back, 5 bases at V and 1 base at J, with 9 bases in the middle. The CDR3 DNA reads as TGTGCCAGCAGTACGCGGGTTTCCTACGAGCAGTACTTC. It codes for CASSTRVSYEQYF.

This rearrangement joins TRBV12-5 to TRBJ1-6; D not resolved. The V gene's germline CDR1 is LGHNT and CDR2 FRNRAP. CDR3 size: 15 residues. The V and J ends lost 4 bases and 6 bases respectively, with 13 bases between them. CDR3 in amino acids: CASGSGLASNSPLHF. The CDR3 DNA is TGTGCTAGTGGTTCCGGACTGGCTTCTAATTCACCCCTCCACTTT.

The CDR3 sequence: CASSLDGLSNQPQHF. The CDR3 nucleotides read TGTGCCAGCAGCTTAGATGGCCTTAGCAATCAGCCCCAGCATTTT. This chain uses TRBV7-9 with TRBJ1-5; D is undetermined. The V and J ends lost 1 base and 0 bases respectively, with 7 bases between them. Germline V gene sequence: CDR1 SEHNR, CDR2 FQNEAQ (reference sequence). The CDR3 totals 15 residues.

This chain links TRBV7-9 with TRBJ2-7; D is possibly TRBD2 (6 bases). The CDR3 covers 15 residues. V was clipped by 4 bases and J by 0 bases, with 13 bases between them. Germline CDR1 is SEHNR and CDR2 is FQNEAQ (reference sequence). The CDR3 loop reads CASSSLGTGSYEQYF. CDR3 bases: TGTGCCAGCAGCTCGCTCGGGACTGGCTCCTACGAGCAGTACTTC.

J is TRBJ2-2 and V is TRBV6-5; possibly TRBD2 for D (5 bases). The CDR3 length is 12 residues. In germline, CDR1 is MNHEY, CDR2 SVGAGI. Trimming took 10 bases from V and 5 from J, leaving 11 bases between them. The CDR3 sequence is CATRTPTGELFF. DNA of the CDR3: TGTGCCACCAGGACTCCGACCGGGGAGCTGTTTTTT.

The V gene is TRBV5-1, the J gene TRBJ1-1, with unresolved D. Germline assignment: CDR1 SGHRS and CDR2 YFSETQ. V lost 2 bases to trimming and J lost 0 bases, with 8 bases between them. The CDR3 is made up of 14 amino acids. The CDR3 DNA reads TGCGCCAGCAGCTTCGTATCCGTGAACACTGAAGCTTTCTTT. Translating it yields CASSFVSVNTEAFF.

The V gene is TRBV18, the J gene TRBJ1-3; 8 bases are a match to TRBD1. CDR1 and CDR2 from the germline V gene are KGHSH and LQKENI. V shed 0 bases, J shed 0 bases, and the junction held 4 bases outside the gene matches. The CDR3 runs 17 residues. The CDR3: CASSPPGQAASGNTIYF. The CDR3 DNA is TGTGCCAGCTCACCACCGGGACAGGCTGCCTCTGGAAACACCATATATTTT.

The chain links TRBV4-1 to TRBJ2-3, with D unresolved. Germline CDR1 reads MGHRA; CDR2 reads YSYEKL. CDR3 size: 13 residues. Trimming took off 1 base at V and 8 bases at J, with 10 bases between the two ends. CDR3 amino acids: CASSQVGVGTQYF. CDR3 DNA: TGCGCCAGCAGCCAAGTTGGGGTGGGTACGCAGTATTTT.

The rearrangement joins TRBV14 to TRBJ1-4; D call uncertain. Trimming left V 0 bases short and J 7 bases short, with 12 bases between. CDR3 length equals 15 residues. Germline-derived CDR1 and CDR2 are SGHDN and FVKESK. CDR3 sequence: CASSQEEARAEKLFF. In DNA, the CDR3 is TGTGCCAGCAGCCAAGAGGAAGCTAGGGCTGAAAAACTGTTTTTT.

V is TRBV9 and J is TRBJ2-6; D is unclear. This CDR3 is 15 amino acids long. V was cut by 4 bases and J by 2 bases, with 10 bases left in between. In germline, CDR1 is SGDLS, CDR2 YYNGEE. CDR3 bases: TGTGCCAGCAGCATCGTGGGAACTGGGGCCAACGTCCTGACTTTC. Amino acids: CASSIVGTGANVLTF.

The V gene is TRBV5-1, the J gene TRBJ1-4, with no clear D. This CDR3 contains 14 residues. The germline V gene encodes CDR1 SGHRS and CDR2 YFSETQ. Trimming removed 4 bases at V and 5 bases at J, with 12 bases between. The CDR3, as DNA: TGCGCCAGCAGCAACCGGGCCGGCAATGAAAAACTGTTTTTT. Translating gives CASSNRAGNEKLFF.

The chain combines TRBV21-1 with TRBJ1-5; the table's D gene call, TRBD1, was not cross checked with the DNA. TRBV21-1 is listed as a pseudogene. This CDR3 is 16 amino acids long. The CDR3 spells CASSKAVDRSNQPQHF. In DNA, the CDR3 is TGTGCCAGCAGCAAAGCAGTAGACAGGAGCAATCAGCCCCAGCATTTT.

This clone appeared a single time. The V and J genes are TRBV11-2 and TRBJ2-5; 8 bases map to TRBD2. This CDR3 spans 15 amino acids. Germline CDR1 and CDR2: SGHAT and FQNNGV. V shed 5 bases, J shed 5 bases, and the junction held 10 bases outside the gene matches. As DNA, the CDR3 is TGTGCCAGCAGCCAGATTAGCGGGGCCTGGGAGACCCAGTACTTC. Its translation is CASSQISGAWETQYF.

V gene TRBV5-4 combines with J gene TRBJ2-1; maybe TRBD2 (5 bases). V was pared by 7 bases and J by 12 bases, with 14 bases between. CDR1 is SGHNT and CDR2 is YYREEE in the germline V gene (reference sequence). The CDR3 covers 11 residues. The CDR3 region has the DNA TGTGCCAGCGGGTATAGCGAGTCGCAGTTCTTC. This gives the protein CASGYSESQFF.

The chain links TRBV6-1 to TRBJ1-6, with a tentative D call TRBD1 (5 bases). The CDR3 has 15 residues. CDR1 and CDR2 from the germline V gene are MNHNS and SASEGT. V lost 1 base and J 10 bases, leaving 14 bases between the germline ends. CDR3 sequence: CASSEGAGIFSPLHF. DNA for the CDR3: TGTGCCAGCAGTGAAGGGGCAGGGATTTTCTCACCCCTCCACTTT.

The rearrangement uses TRBV30 and TRBJ1-6; D uncertain. The CDR3 has 14 amino acids. V was trimmed by 3 bases and J by 5 bases, leaving 11 bases between them. Per germline, CDR1 GTSNPN and CDR2 SVGIG (reference sequence). The CDR3 sequence is CAWSAQYHNSPLHF. Written as DNA, the CDR3 is TGTGCCTGGAGCGCACAGTACCATAATTCACCCCTCCACTTT.

The rearrangement links TRBV5-6 to TRBJ2-1; 11 bases align to TRBD2. Germline-derived CDR1 and CDR2 are SGHDT and YYEEEE. Losses at the gene ends were 4 bases for V and 3 bases for J; bases not matched to a gene: 6. The CDR3 covers 16 residues. The CDR3 bases are TGTGCCAGCAGCCGTATACTAGCGGGGGACTACAATGAGCAGTTCTTC. Translated, it gives CASSRILAGDYNEQFF.